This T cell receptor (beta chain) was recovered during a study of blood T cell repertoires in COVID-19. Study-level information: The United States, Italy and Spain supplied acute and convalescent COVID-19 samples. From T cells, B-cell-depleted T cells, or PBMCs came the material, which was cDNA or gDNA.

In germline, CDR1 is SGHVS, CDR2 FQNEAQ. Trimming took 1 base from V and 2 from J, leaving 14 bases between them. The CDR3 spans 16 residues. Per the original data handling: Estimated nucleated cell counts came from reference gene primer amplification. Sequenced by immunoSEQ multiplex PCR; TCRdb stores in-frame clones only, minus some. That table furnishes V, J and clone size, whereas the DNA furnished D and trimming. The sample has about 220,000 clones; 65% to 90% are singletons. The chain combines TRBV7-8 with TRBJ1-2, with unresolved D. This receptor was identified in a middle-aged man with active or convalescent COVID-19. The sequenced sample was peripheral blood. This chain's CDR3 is CASSLVFNEENYGYTF. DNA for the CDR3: TGTGCCAGCAGCTTAGTATTTAACGAGGAGAACTATGGCTACACCTTC.